The subject of this entry is one T cell receptor (beta chain). TCR beta CDR3 regions were amplified from RNA transcripts. HTBI primers were the set used in a first-round RT-PCR of the TCR CDR3. TCRdb reanalysed the multiplex PCR reads using MiXCR and keeps one entry per CDR3 protein. The data show 500,000 to 750,000 distinct CDR3 sequences, 46% seen once. The study enrolled patients aged 18 to 65 with newly diagnosed hyperthyroidism of under 2 months' duration. The record originates from a study of T cells in Graves' hyperthyroidism and ophthalmopathy. Per germline, CDR1 KGHDR and CDR2 SFDVKD. Trimming took 6 bases from V and 5 from J, leaving 12 bases between them. The CDR3 covers 14 residues.

Sequenced: peripheral blood or thyroid tissue (not recorded which). The sequence was collected from a woman younger than 35 with Graves' hyperthyroidism. The J gene is TRBJ2-2, the V gene TRBV24-1; D might be TRBD1 or TRBD2, each matching 5 bases. This CDR3 is CATSRGGGTGELFF. The CDR3 nucleotides read TGTGCCACCAGTCGTGGTGGGGGTACCGGGGAGCTGTTTTTT.